The 24 T cell receptor beta chains reported below all come from one sample, sequenced in a study of cytomegalovirus exposure and HLA in healthy donors. Vbeta (60) and Jbeta (13) primers were used in the PCR. The data were produced by immunoSEQ multiplex PCR, yet TCRdb's version contains in-frame clones alone and is incomplete. The sample lists over 100,000 clones, roughly 79% occurring once. The specimen sequenced was PBMCs. These receptors were obtained from a woman in her twenties or thirties in good health and CMV-seronegative.

The chain carries TRBV27 and TRBJ2-4; 11 positions agree with TRBD1. This CDR3 spans 14 amino acids. Looked up from germline, CDR1 is MNHEY and CDR2 is SMNVEV (reference sequence). Germline trimming cut 5 bases from V and 6 bases from J; bases unmatched to any gene: 3. The CDR3 loop is CASSQGTGGNIQYF. In nucleotides, the CDR3 is TGTGCCAGCAGTCAGGGGACAGGGGGAAACATTCAGTACTTC.

The chain employs TRBV30 and TRBJ1-4; 8 bases match TRBD1. Germline V lookup: CDR1 GTSNPN, CDR2 SVGIG (reference sequence). The CDR3 is 15 amino acids. The V and J ends lost 5 bases and 2 bases, in that order; junction bases with no gene match: 7. The CDR3 DNA sequence: TGTGCCTGGGGGACAGGCCAAGCGACTAATGAAAAACTGTTTTTT. Translation: CAWGTGQATNEKLFF.

The genes are TRBV7-8 and TRBJ1-4, with D maybe TRBD1 (6 bases). CDR3 size: 15 residues. Germline assignment: CDR1 SGHVS and CDR2 FQNEAQ. Trimming left V 5 bases short and J 5 bases short, with 15 bases between. In DNA form, the CDR3 reads TGTGCCAGCAGCGCAGGGGACAACAGGAATGAAAAACTGTTTTTT. Amino acid sequence: CASSAGDNRNEKLFF.

The chain couples TRBV2 to TRBJ1-2; a weak D match, TRBD1 (6 bases). V gave up 5 bases and J gave up 5 bases, with 12 bases separating them. Germline V gene data show CDR1 as SNHLY and CDR2 as FYNNEI. CDR3 length: 13 amino acids. DNA of the CDR3: TGTGCCAGCAGTATAACTACAGGGTATGGCTACACCTTC. This encodes CASSITTGYGYTF.

Only a few counts were recorded for this clone. In DNA form, the CDR3 reads TGCGCCAGCAGCACGGGGCCACAGGGTGATACGCAGTATTTT. This translates into CASSTGPQGDTQYF. The chain recombines TRBV5-1 with TRBJ2-3, with a weak D call TRBD1 (6 bases). The CDR3 has 14 residues. Trimming removed 4 bases from V and 6 bases from J, with 15 bases in between. From germline, CDR1 is SGHRS and CDR2 YFSETQ.

This clone appeared once. The chain uses TRBV5-4 and TRBJ2-7; 8 nucleotides agree with TRBD1. Germline V gene sequence: CDR1 SGHNT, CDR2 YYREEE (reference sequence). The CDR3 is made up of 14 amino acids. V was pared by 4 bases and J by 5 bases, with 8 bases of the junction left unmatched. The CDR3 reads CASSHRQGKNEQYF. Written as DNA, the CDR3 is TGTGCCAGCAGCCACCGACAGGGGAAGAACGAGCAGTACTTC.

J is TRBJ1-1 and V is TRBV11-2; 8 bases fit TRBD1. The V segment lost 1 base and the J segment 11 bases; nucleotides outside the gene matches: 3. This CDR3 is built from 12 residues. Germline V CDR1 and CDR2: SGHAT, FQNNGV. As DNA, the CDR3 is TGTGCCAGCAGCTTAGGACAGGGGTTGGCTTTCTTT. This encodes CASSLGQGLAFF.

V usage is TRBV12-5 and J usage is TRBJ2-3; D unresolved. The CDR3 has 14 amino acids. Looked up from germline, CDR1 is LGHNT and CDR2 is FRNRAP. The V gene lost 4 bases and the J gene lost 7 bases, with 15 bases spanning the gap. The CDR3, as DNA: TGTGCTAGTGGTTCGGAGCCAGCAACTAATACGCAGTATTTT. Translated: CASGSEPATNTQYF.

This clone was observed a single time. The chain recombines TRBV7-9 with TRBJ2-5, with D possibly matching TRBD1 (5 bases). Germline lookup yields CDR1 SEHNR and CDR2 FQNEAQ (reference sequence). The CDR3 contains 16 residues. The germline V and J ends were trimmed by 0 bases and 5 bases, with 16 bases remaining between them. In DNA form, the CDR3 reads TGTGCCAGCAGCTTAGCGGTAGGGGCGATGGGGGAGACCCAGTACTTC. This gives the protein CASSLAVGAMGETQYF.

The rearrangement joins TRBV6-6 to TRBJ2-5; possibly TRBD2 for D (7 bases). The CDR3 runs 15 residues. The germline V gene has CDR1 MNHNY and CDR2 SVGAGI (reference sequence). Trimming pared 6 bases from V and 5 bases from J, leaving 19 bases between. CDR3: CASRPVGGPGETQYF. CDR3 DNA: TGTGCCAGCAGACCGGTGGGGGGGCCGGGGGAGACCCAGTACTTC.

V usage is TRBV6-1 and J usage is TRBJ2-2; no firm D call. CDR1 and CDR2 (germline): MNHNS, SASEGT. V dropped 9 bases and J dropped 2 bases, with 7 bases sitting between them. The length of the CDR3 is 12 residues. The DNA of the CDR3 is TGTGCCAGAGCGTCTAACACCGGGGAGCTGTTTTTT. It translates to CARASNTGELFF.

This rearrangement joins TRBV6-1 to TRBJ1-5; D gene uncertain. The CDR3 extends over 11 amino acids. V was trimmed by 6 bases and J by 3 bases, leaving 3 bases between them. CDR1 and CDR2 from the germline V gene are MNHNS and SASEGT. This chain's CDR3 is CASRHNQPQHF. The CDR3, as DNA: TGTGCCAGCAGACACAATCAGCCCCAGCATTTT.

The V gene is TRBV30, the J gene TRBJ1-2; possible D gene TRBD1, 6 bases. CDR1 is GTSNPN and CDR2 is SVGIG in the germline V gene (reference sequence). V lost 1 base to trimming and J lost 0 bases, with 6 bases between them. This CDR3 contains 13 residues. The CDR3 loop reads CAWSDRANYGYTF. In DNA form, the CDR3 reads TGTGCCTGGAGTGACAGGGCTAACTATGGCTACACCTTC.

The chain uses TRBV6-5 and TRBJ2-3; D may be TRBD2 (6 bases). Looked up from germline, CDR1 is MNHEY and CDR2 is SVGAGI. CDR3 size: 14 residues. Between the trimmed V and J ends, which lost 5 bases and 4 bases, there was a span of 13 bases. The CDR3 sequence is CASSQRLVSDTQYF. Here the CDR3 DNA reads TGTGCCAGCAGTCAGAGACTAGTGTCAGATACGCAGTATTTT.

The chain links TRBV7-6 to TRBJ2-2; TRBD1 might be the D (7 bases). CDR3 length: 18 residues. Trimming removed 1 base from V and 2 bases from J, with 17 bases in between. The V gene's germline CDR1 is SGHVS and CDR2 FNYEAQ. CDR3 loop: CASSLVPPGGLNTGELFF. DNA for the CDR3: TGTGCCAGCAGCTTAGTTCCTCCAGGGGGACTTAACACCGGGGAGCTGTTTTTT.

This chain uses TRBV18 with TRBJ2-1; perhaps TRBD2 as D (5 bases). Germline CDR1 is KGHSH and CDR2 is LQKENI. V was pared by 3 bases and J by 14 bases, with 20 bases between. This CDR3 is built from 14 residues. The CDR3 nucleotides are TGTGCCAGCTCACCTCCGAGGGCCGCCTCACACAAGTTCTTC. Translating it yields CASSPPRAASHKFF.

The J gene is TRBJ2-5, the V gene TRBV11-3; D call uncertain. V was shortened by 1 base and J by 0 bases, with 6 bases between the two germline ends. The CDR3 loop spans 14 amino acids. The germline V gene has CDR1 SGHNT and CDR2 YENEEA. In DNA form, the CDR3 reads TGTGCCAGCAGCTTAGGGGCTAACCAAGAGACCCAGTACTTC. Amino acids: CASSLGANQETQYF.

This chain connects TRBV10-2 to TRBJ2-7, with TRBD2 matching over 9 bases. The CDR3 runs to 13 residues. Germline assignment: CDR1 WSHSY and CDR2 SAAADI. With 7 bases clipped from V and 5 bases from J, the junction kept 6 bases outside the gene matches. The CDR3, as DNA: TGCGCCAGCACCCCGGGACTAGCTAACGAGCAGTACTTC. Its protein product is CASTPGLANEQYF.

This clone was observed a few times. The chain combines TRBV5-6 with TRBJ2-5, with D possibly matching TRBD2 (5 bases). The CDR3 is made up of 18 amino acids. The germline V gene has CDR1 SGHDT and CDR2 YYEEEE. V lost 4 bases and J 4 bases, leaving 26 bases between the germline ends. Here the CDR3 DNA reads TGTGCCAGCAGCCTTCTGACTCGGACTTTTCAACGGCGAGAGACCCAGTACTTC. Residues: CASSLLTRTFQRRETQYF.

V and J are TRBV14 and TRBJ1-2, with 9 positions matching TRBD1. This CDR3 spans 16 amino acids. Germline CDR1 reads SGHDN; CDR2 reads FVKESK. V was clipped by 5 bases and J by 0 bases; unmatched bases: 7. The CDR3 sequence is CASSIRTGAANYGYTF. CDR3 coding DNA: TGTGCCAGCAGCATACGGACAGGGGCCGCTAACTATGGCTACACCTTC.

This clone was seen a few times. The chain links TRBV29-1 to TRBJ2-7; 7 bases map to TRBD2. Germline V lookup: CDR1 SQVTM, CDR2 ANQGSEA. Trimming took 1 base from V and 2 from J; bases not matched to a gene: 8. The CDR3 loop spans 15 amino acids. CDR3 sequence (DNA): TGCAGCGTTGAAGGGGCGAGGGAGGGACCCTACGAGCAGTACTTC. This translates into CSVEGAREGPYEQYF.

This chain joins TRBV2 and TRBJ1-5, with 8 bases fitting TRBD1. The V and J ends lost 6 bases and 4 bases, in that order; junction bases with no gene match: 5. The CDR3 sequence is 14 residues long. Germline CDR1 is SNHLY and CDR2 is FYNNEI. The chain's CDR3 is CASRQGGTNQPQHF. CDR3 nucleotide sequence: TGTGCCAGCAGACAGGGGGGTACGAATCAGCCCCAGCATTTT.

The rearrangement joins TRBV12-5 to TRBJ2-5, with D perhaps TRBD2 (5 bases). The CDR3 covers 13 residues. The germline CDR1 and CDR2 sequences are LGHNT and FRNRAP. The ends were cut back, 5 bases at V and 4 bases at J, with 11 bases in the middle. Here the CDR3 reads CASGPTGVETQYF. The CDR3 region has the DNA TGTGCTAGTGGTCCCACCGGGGTAGAGACCCAGTACTTC.

The chain couples TRBV9 to TRBJ2-1; 7 bases fit TRBD2. The V segment lost 0 bases and the J segment 2 bases; nucleotides outside the gene matches: 2. Germline V lookup: CDR1 SGDLS, CDR2 YYNGEE. CDR3 length equals 15 residues. The CDR3 DNA reads as TGTGCCAGCAGCGTAGGCGGGAGCGCCTACAATGAGCAGTTCTTC. Translation: CASSVGGSAYNEQFF.